This T cell receptor beta chain emerged from a study of blood T cell repertoires in COVID-19. Method: immunoSEQ multiplex PCR; TCRdb's copy keeps in-frame clones and lacks some. This sample has 81,000 or so clones, with about 82% found just once. Trimming took off 6 bases at V and 5 bases at J, with 16 bases between the two ends. CDR3 size: 14 residues. CDR1 and CDR2 (germline): MDHEN, SYDVKM. The sequence derives from a man aged 45-60 years with active COVID-19. This chain joins TRBV28 and TRBJ1-1; D might be TRBD1 (6 bases). The source material was peripheral blood. CDR3 loop: CASRRWTQGTEAFF. The CDR3, as DNA: TGTGCCAGCAGGAGATGGACACAGGGTACTGAAGCTTTCTTT.